This T cell receptor (beta chain) emerged from a study of CD8 T cells in Susac syndrome (dated by TCRdb to 2018 to 2020). About the investigation overall: Of the Susac syndrome patients who were sequenced, eight were in clinical remission while about 6 had clinically active disease. At blood withdrawal, Susac syndrome patients were therapy-naive, treated with corticosteroids (with IVIg additionally given to some), or treated with IVIg alone. The study used repertoire sequencing to test whether antigen drove CD8+ T cell activation and differentiation in Susac syndrome.

V ends up 5 bases short and J 6 bases short, with an unmatched junction base count of 11. The CDR3 spans 17 residues, from the cysteine through the phenylalanine. Only the CDR3 portion is preserved as DNA: 51 bases, with reading frame beginning at the first base. CDR1 and CDR2 (MRHNA, SNTAGT) derive from the germline V gene. With respect to this clonotype: What antigen it recognizes has not been identified. Per-base qualities were not stored, and no clone one base away is much larger.

RNA was extracted using the RNeasy kit, and roughly 0.45 to 1 microgram was reverse transcribed with random hexamers. The immunoSEQ multiplex PCR assay, which covers 54 Vbeta and 13 Jbeta segments, was used to amplify TCR beta CDR3 regions. Bias from PCR amplification was corrected by using a synthetic template baseline for primer optimization and for computational correction. As for the authors' bioinformatics: Reads were assigned to V, D and J genes according to IMGT and analyzed in immunoSEQ Analyzer, with only productive sequences retained. Clonality was calculated as one minus the Shannon entropy normalized by log2 of the number of productive unique sequences. For each patient and control, public and private clones were evaluated among the 100 most prevalent clones. A clone was defined as Susac-specific if it was absent from the healthy and MS cohorts, from some 1,100 published viral clones and from other ImmuneACCESS disease sequences. TCRdb reprocessed the public reads (quality trimming at Q25 with fastp, clone calling with MiXCR) and kept in-frame beta chains. Merged by CDR3 protein, the rows form single entries marked with the most common genes and DNA. The V and J calls and clone size are TCRdb's, not the authors'. This sample gives 77,000 or so distinct CDR3 sequences in total; about 93% of them show up just once. The ten biggest clones cover about 0.52% of the sample.

High-throughput TCR beta sequencing profiled peripheral blood CD8+ and CD4+ T cells from healthy donors, Susac syndrome patients and multiple sclerosis patients. Susac syndrome patients met recently defined diagnostic criteria for definite or probable disease. Bulk CD8+ and CD4+ T cells were purified by magnetic negative isolation, whereas CD8+ TEMRA cells were enriched by FACS. Blood was collected in EDTA tubes and processed within 24 hours, with PBMCs isolated through density gradient centrifugation. PBMCs destined for TCR sequencing were cryopreserved in liquid nitrogen and later thawed in a 37 °C water bath. Purity of sorted or isolated CD4+, CD8+ and CD8+ TEMRA cells was at least 90%. Study-level results and caveats: The CD4+ T cell repertoire of patients with Susac syndrome showed no detectable clonal expansion. The study acknowledged that relatively few individuals were included in the TCR sequencing and HLA analysis.

Source material: CD4+ T cells from PBMCs. The rearranged segments are TRBV6-4 and TRBJ1-6; 9 junctional bases match TRBD1. This receptor was taken from a human donor with Susac syndrome. The nucleotides read TGTGCCAGCAGTCGCCATACCGGGACAGGGATTAATTCACCCCTCCACTTT. Its protein reads: CASSRHTGTGINSPLHF.